The text below deals with one T cell receptor beta chain. Sequencing used immunoSEQ multiplex PCR; TCRdb keeps in-frame clones, though not all of them. Among about 69,000 clones listed, 85% to 95% were seen once. This sample is drawn from a study of T cell changes during pregnancy in multiple sclerosis. This CDR3 contains 15 residues. Germline V gene lookup returns CDR1 SGHRS and CDR2 YFSETQ. The V gene end was trimmed by 4 bases and the J gene end by 8 bases; junction bases not matched to a gene: 11. This sequence was found in a female donor in good health, enrolled as a control in a pregnancy study. This specimen was peripheral blood, taken in the third trimester of pregnancy. The rearrangement uses TRBV5-1 and TRBJ1-4; the match to TRBD1 covers 7 bases. The CDR3 spells CASSRQGQGGEKLFF. CDR3 DNA sequence: TGCGCCAGCAGCCGACAGGGCCAGGGTGGAGAAAAACTGTTTTTT.